Listed below are T cell receptor beta chains from one sample, sequenced in a study of regulatory T cells in long-lasting Graves disease. TCRdb re-analysed the multiplex PCR reads in MiXCR, keeping a single row per CDR3 protein. The data show more than 450,000 distinct CDR3 sequences, with about a sixth seen just once and 12% held by the top ten. This sample also belongs to another study, concerning T cells in Graves' hyperthyroidism and ophthalmopathy.

This sample comprised peripheral blood mononuclear cells (PBMCs), obtained at new diagnosis, from a patient treated with antithyroid drugs. These receptors came from a man in his forties with Graves disease. Each CDR3 is given with its conserved first and last residue. The order of the fields is CDR3 length, J gene, V gene, clone size, D gene, CDR3 DNA, CDR3 protein. D genes are given only for firm matches. For some rows the clone size is stated as once, few or many, or as a class when expanded; others skip it.

length: 17
J: TRBJ2-1
V: TRBV12-3/TRBV12-4
size: many
D: TRBD1
DNA: TGTGCCAGCAGTTTAAGGGTAGGGACAGTGATTTACAATGAGCAGTTCTTC
CDR3: CASSLRVGTVIYNEQFF

length: 13
J: TRBJ2-7
V: TRBV5-1
size: few
D: TRBD1
DNA: TGCGCCAGCAGCTCACAGGGGGCGAACGAGCAGTACTTC
CDR3: CASSSQGANEQYF

length: 13
J: TRBJ2-7
V: TRBV19
size: many
D: TRBD2
DNA: TGTGCCAGTAGGGACGGGGGGAGGTACGAGCAGTACTTC
CDR3: CASRDGGRYEQYF

length: 14
J: TRBJ2-7
V: TRBV7-8
size: many
D: -
DNA: TGTGCCAGCAGCTTAGAGCTGGGAACCTACGAGCAGTACTTC
CDR3: CASSLELGTYEQYF

length: 17
J: TRBJ2-7
V: TRBV7-8
size: -
D: TRBD2
DNA: TGTGCCAGCAGCTCCACTCTTGGACTAGCGGGATCCTACGAGCAGTACTTC
CDR3: CASSSTLGLAGSYEQYF

length: 15
J: TRBJ1-2
V: TRBV30
size: -
D: -
DNA: TGTGCCTGGAGTCCCACCGGGACTAAGTTCTATGGCTACACCTTC
CDR3: CAWSPTGTKFYGYTF

length: 18
J: TRBJ2-3
V: TRBV18
size: many
D: TRBD2
DNA: TGTGCCAGCTCACCACTTCCGGGACTAGCGGGAGTTGCAGATACGCAGTATTTT
CDR3: CASSPLPGLAGVADTQYF

length: 18
J: TRBJ1-6
V: TRBV20-1
size: many
D: -
DNA: TGCAGTGCTAGAGACCCTAGACGGGCACAGGGTCATAATTCACCCCTCCACTTT
CDR3: CSARDPRRAQGHNSPLHF

length: 14
J: TRBJ1-5
V: TRBV28
size: many
D: TRBD1
DNA: TGTGCCAGCAGTTTTTCAGGGGGCCGGCAGCCCCAGCATTTT
CDR3: CASSFSGGRQPQHF

length: 11
J: TRBJ2-1
V: TRBV12-3/TRBV12-4
size: many
D: -
DNA: TGTGCCAGCAGTTTTAGCGATGAGCAGTTCTTC
CDR3: CASSFSDEQFF

length: 16
J: TRBJ2-1
V: TRBV5-1
size: -
D: TRBD2
DNA: TGCGCCAGCAGCTTGGCCGTTAGCGGGAGGGCAAGGAAGCAGTTCTTC
CDR3: CASSLAVSGRARKQFF

length: 17
J: TRBJ2-1
V: TRBV11-3
size: many
D: -
DNA: TGTGCCAGCAGCTTAGGGGGGGGCCAGCGGGACTTCGATGAGCAGTTCTTC
CDR3: CASSLGGGQRDFDEQFF

length: 18
J: TRBJ2-7
V: TRBV7-8
size: many
D: TRBD2
DNA: TGTGCCAGCAGCTTACCTTCGGGACTAGCGGGGCGCTCCTACGAGCAGTACTTC
CDR3: CASSLPSGLAGRSYEQYF

length: 11
J: TRBJ1-1
V: TRBV3-1
size: many
D: -
DNA: TGTGCCAGCAGTTGGAAGGGGGAAGCTTTCTTT
CDR3: CASSWKGEAFF

length: 16
J: TRBJ2-7
V: TRBV6-1
size: -
D: TRBD1
DNA: TGTGCCAGCAGTGAGAACAGGGGGCAGATTCCCTACGAGCAGTACTTC
CDR3: CASSENRGQIPYEQYF

length: 17
J: TRBJ2-6
V: TRBV5-1
size: -
D: -
DNA: TGTGCCAGCACCTTGGGGAGGGGGAACTCTGGGGCCAACGTCCTGACTTTC
CDR3: CASTLGRGNSGANVLTF

length: 11
J: TRBJ1-1
V: TRBV28
size: many
D: -
DNA: TGTGCCAGCAGTTTTAAATCTGAAGCTTTCTTT
CDR3: CASSFKSEAFF

length: 14
J: TRBJ1-1
V: TRBV12-3/TRBV12-4
size: many
D: -
DNA: TGTGCCAGCAGGACCCTCCGGGAAAACACTGAAGCTTTCTTT
CDR3: CASRTLRENTEAFF

length: 16
J: TRBJ1-5
V: TRBV30
size: many
D: -
DNA: TGTGCCTGGAGTGGGGTAGGGGCCGGGAACAATCAGCCCCAGCATTTT
CDR3: CAWSGVGAGNNQPQHF

length: 13
J: TRBJ2-7
V: TRBV20-1
size: many
D: -
DNA: TGCAGTGCTAGTGGGGTTGAAGGGAAAGAGCAGTACTTC
CDR3: CSASGVEGKEQYF

length: 15
J: TRBJ2-7
V: TRBV19
size: -
D: TRBD1
DNA: TGTGCCAGTAGGATTGTGGGACAGGGTTCCTACGAGCAGTACTTC
CDR3: CASRIVGQGSYEQYF

length: 14
J: TRBJ2-5
V: TRBV29-1
size: -
D: -
DNA: TGCAGCGGTTGGGACGGGACGTACCAAGAGACCCAGTACTTC
CDR3: CSGWDGTYQETQYF

length: 15
J: TRBJ2-3
V: TRBV18
size: many
D: TRBD1
DNA: TGTGCCAGCTTACAGACAGGGGCCGACACAGATACGCAGTATTTT
CDR3: CASLQTGADTDTQYF

length: 15
J: TRBJ1-6
V: TRBV5-1
size: -
D: TRBD1
DNA: TGCGCCAGCAGCGCCTCCCGGACAGGGCGCTCACCCCTCCACTTT
CDR3: CASSASRTGRSPLHF

length: 14
J: TRBJ1-5
V: TRBV11-2
size: -
D: -
DNA: TGTGCCAGCAGCGATACAGGGAGTAATCAGCCCCAGCACTTT
CDR3: CASSDTGSNQPQHF

length: 15
J: TRBJ2-5
V: TRBV28
size: -
D: TRBD1
DNA: TGTGCCAGCAGTTTATACAGGGGACCTCAAGAGACCCAGTACTTC
CDR3: CASSLYRGPQETQYF

length: 15
J: TRBJ2-2
V: TRBV2
size: many
D: -
DNA: TGTGCCAGCAGTGAAGAGGCGGGCGGCACCGGGGAGCTGTTTTTT
CDR3: CASSEEAGGTGELFF

length: 16
J: TRBJ2-1
V: TRBV7-9
size: many
D: -
DNA: TGTGCCAGCAGCCCCCAGGGTGTTTCTAGGGTCAATGAGCAGTTCTTC
CDR3: CASSPQGVSRVNEQFF

length: 14
J: TRBJ1-3
V: TRBV20-1
size: -
D: TRBD1
DNA: TGCAGTGCTCGACAGGGGGCGCTTGGAAACACCATATATTTT
CDR3: CSARQGALGNTIYF

length: 13
J: TRBJ2-5
V: TRBV10-3
size: -
D: -
DNA: TGTGCCATCAGTGATGGGGCGCGGGAGACCCAGTACTTC
CDR3: CAISDGARETQYF

length: 14
J: TRBJ2-1
V: TRBV4-2
size: -
D: -
DNA: TGTGCCAGCAGCCAAGGACCGCAGAACAATGAGCAGTTCTTC
CDR3: CASSQGPQNNEQFF

length: 13
J: TRBJ2-1
V: TRBV5-1
size: few
D: -
DNA: TGCGCCAGCAGCAAGGGGCCCGACAATGAGCAGTTCTTC
CDR3: CASSKGPDNEQFF

length: 13
J: TRBJ1-2
V: TRBV20-1
size: few
D: TRBD1
DNA: TGCAGCCCACTGCAGGGGGCTTCCTATGGCTACACCTTC
CDR3: CSPLQGASYGYTF

length: 17
J: TRBJ2-1
V: TRBV6-2/TRBV6-3
size: -
D: TRBD2
DNA: TGTGCCGGCAGTGACTGCGGAGCGGGGTATGCCAACAATGAGCAGTTCTTC
CDR3: CAGSDCGAGYANNEQFF

length: 13
J: TRBJ1-1
V: TRBV20-1
size: few
D: -
DNA: TGCAGTGCTAGCAGGACAGCGAACACTGAAGCTTTCTTT
CDR3: CSASRTANTEAFF

length: 13
J: TRBJ2-5
V: TRBV20-1
size: few
D: TRBD2
DNA: TGCAGTGCCCGAGGACTAGCCCAAGAGACCCAGTACTTC
CDR3: CSARGLAQETQYF

length: 13
J: TRBJ1-1
V: TRBV7-8
size: many
D: -
DNA: TGTGCCAGCAGCTTAGCAGGGAAAACTGAAGCTTTCTTT
CDR3: CASSLAGKTEAFF

length: 15
J: TRBJ1-2
V: TRBV28
size: many
D: -
DNA: TGTGCCAGCAGACTAGGGACCGGTCGGGACTATGGCTACACCTTC
CDR3: CASRLGTGRDYGYTF

length: 14
J: TRBJ2-1
V: TRBV10-2
size: many
D: TRBD2
DNA: TGCGCCAGCAGTGAGCTAAACATTGGACTAGCAAAGTTCTTC
CDR3: CASSELNIGLAKFF

length: 15
J: TRBJ1-4
V: TRBV20-1
size: few
D: TRBD1
DNA: TGCAGTGCTAGTGCGACAGGGGGAACTAATGAAAAACTGTTTTTT
CDR3: CSASATGGTNEKLFF

length: 13
J: TRBJ2-7
V: TRBV28
size: many
D: -
DNA: TGTGCCAGCAGTACCGACTCGGAGGGCGAGCAGTACTTC
CDR3: CASSTDSEGEQYF

length: 16
J: TRBJ1-6
V: TRBV7-9
size: -
D: -
DNA: TGTGCCAGCAGCACCTACCGGGACCCAATCAATTCACCCCTCCACTTT
CDR3: CASSTYRDPINSPLHF

length: 16
J: TRBJ1-5
V: TRBV2
size: many
D: -
DNA: TGTGCCAGCAGTGAAGAGGCCTCTTATAGCAATCAGCCCCAGCATTTT
CDR3: CASSEEASYSNQPQHF

length: 18
J: TRBJ2-1
V: TRBV7-3
size: many
D: TRBD2
DNA: TGTGCCAGCAGCTTAAATGGACTAGCGTCTTTGTCCGGGGAAGAGCAGTTCTTC
CDR3: CASSLNGLASLSGEEQFF

length: 14
J: TRBJ2-7
V: TRBV6-1
size: many
D: TRBD2
DNA: TGTGCCAGCAGTCCCGGGGGGTCTGCCGACGAGCAGTACTTC
CDR3: CASSPGGSADEQYF

length: 14
J: TRBJ2-7
V: TRBV28
size: -
D: TRBD1
DNA: TGTGCCAGCTCTGGACAGGGGGGGCCCTACGAGCAGTACTTC
CDR3: CASSGQGGPYEQYF

length: 16
J: TRBJ1-1
V: TRBV7-6
size: many
D: -
DNA: TGTGCCAGCAGCTTACTGGCAGCGGGTGGGAACACTGAAGCTTTCTTT
CDR3: CASSLLAAGGNTEAFF

length: 16
J: TRBJ1-5
V: TRBV11-3
size: many
D: -
DNA: TGTGCCAGCAGCTTTACGATCTCGGAGCGGGTTCAGCCCCAGCATTTT
CDR3: CASSFTISERVQPQHF

length: 19
J: TRBJ2-4
V: TRBV3-1
size: many
D: -
DNA: TGTGCCAGCAGCCAACTCACTTATAGGGAGGCCCTAGCCAAAAACATTCAGTACTTC
CDR3: CASSQLTYREALAKNIQYF